A single sample is the source of the 28 T cell receptor beta chains below, sequenced in a study of T cell responses to AZD1222 COVID-19 vaccine. Here immunoSEQ multiplex PCR was the method, and the copy in TCRdb shows in-frame clones only, minus some. The sample holds about 170,000 clones, 70% to 90% seen once. Source: peripheral blood, taken 28 days after the second AZD1222 dose. These receptors were collected from an adult who received the AZD1222 COVID-19 vaccine.

The rearrangement links TRBV5-4 to TRBJ1-3, with D unresolved. This CDR3 region has 12 residues. Germline values: CDR1 SGHNT, CDR2 YYREEE (reference sequence). Trimming shortened V by 0 bases and J by 2 bases, and 0 bases separated the two germline ends. The CDR3, as DNA: TGTGCCAGCAGCTTGGCTGGAAACACCATATATTTT. Its protein is CASSLAGNTIYF.

This sequence joins TRBV5-4 and TRBJ2-3, with TRBD2 matching 10 bases. Germline CDR1 is SGHNT and CDR2 is YYREEE (reference sequence). With 0 bases clipped from V and 12 bases from J, the junction kept 10 bases outside the gene matches. The CDR3 runs to 15 residues. The CDR3 DNA is TGTGCCAGCAGCTTGGTGGGTAGCGGGGGGTTGTCCCAGTATTTT. Protein: CASSLVGSGGLSQYF.

The V call is TRBV6-5, the J call TRBJ1-2, with TRBD1 as a possible D gene (5 bases). In germline, CDR1 is MNHEY, CDR2 SVGAGI. Trimming removed 6 bases from V and 4 bases from J, with 15 bases in between. The CDR3 sequence is 14 residues long. This chain's CDR3 is CASRRGGEGYGYTF. The CDR3 bases are TGTGCCAGCAGGCGGGGGGGAGAGGGCTATGGCTACACCTTC.

This chain links TRBV3-1 (or the pseudogene TRBV3-2) with TRBJ2-5; D uncertain. Trimming shortened V by 4 bases and J by 2 bases, and 17 bases separated the two germline ends. The CDR3 contains 16 residues. Germline V gene sequence: CDR1 LGHDT, CDR2 YNNKEL (reference sequence). CDR3 protein: CASSLLLGPTQETQYF. DNA for the CDR3: TGTGCCAGCAGCCTCCTCCTAGGGCCGACTCAAGAGACCCAGTACTTC.

The genes are TRBV6-2 or TRBV6-3 and TRBJ2-1; D gene uncertain. Germline V CDR1 and CDR2: MNHEY, SVGEGT. The CDR3 length is 12 residues. Trimming stripped 4 bases from V and 12 bases from J, with 13 bases between. The CDR3 sequence is CASSSTREGQFF. In nucleotides, the CDR3 is TGTGCCAGCAGTTCTACTCGAGAAGGGCAGTTCTTC.

V usage is TRBV18 and J usage is TRBJ1-1; D is undetermined. Germline V gene sequence: CDR1 KGHSH, CDR2 LQKENI. The length of the CDR3 is 15 residues. V gave up 5 bases and J gave up 2 bases, with 15 bases separating them. CDR3 in DNA: TGTGCCAGCTCATATCAGGTCGCCCCTAACACTGAAGCTTTCTTT. Its protein is CASSYQVAPNTEAFF.

The chain recombines TRBV27 with TRBJ1-2; maybe TRBD1 (5 bases). Between the trimmed V and J ends, which lost 4 bases and 5 bases, there was a span of 14 bases. The germline CDR1 and CDR2 sequences are MNHEY and SMNVEV (reference sequence). The CDR3 extends over 14 amino acids. CDR3 region: CASSYGGGGYGYTF. The CDR3 nucleotides are TGTGCCAGCAGTTATGGGGGGGGTGGGTATGGCTACACCTTC.

CDR3 in amino acids: CASSLAPGQPQHF. DNA for the CDR3: TGTGCCAGCAGCTTGGCTCCTGGTCAGCCCCAGCATTTT. The chain links TRBV5-6 to TRBJ1-5; D unclear. The germline V and J ends were trimmed by 0 bases and 6 bases, with 7 bases remaining between them. The CDR3 contains 13 residues. Germline assignment: CDR1 SGHDT and CDR2 YYEEEE.

The V and J genes are TRBV30 and TRBJ1-2; D unresolved. CDR1 GTSNPN and CDR2 SVGIG come from the germline V gene (reference sequence). The CDR3 has 13 amino acids. V lost 4 bases and J lost 4, with 13 bases in between. The CDR3 sequence is CAWMASRLYGYTF. In nucleotides, the CDR3 is TGTGCCTGGATGGCCAGTCGACTCTATGGCTACACCTTC.

For the CDR3, the DNA is TGTGCCAGCACCTCCGGAGGGGGCGGGGAGCTGTTTTTT. Its translation: CASTSGGGGELFF. This chain links TRBV12-3 or TRBV12-4 with TRBJ2-2; tentatively, D is TRBD1 or TRBD2 (6 bases each). Trimming cost V 7 bases and J 7 bases, with 13 bases left between them. The CDR3 runs to 13 residues.

This sequence joins TRBV9 and TRBJ1-1; D is unresolved. The CDR3 spans 13 residues. CDR1 and CDR2 (germline): SGDLS, YYNGEE. V was shortened by 2 bases and J by 1 base, with 6 bases between the two germline ends. CDR3 sequence reads: CASSVGKNTEAFF. In nucleotides, the CDR3 is TGTGCCAGCAGCGTCGGGAAGAACACTGAAGCTTTCTTT.

Many counts were recorded for this clone. Different DNA sequences within this sample yield the same CDR3. The chain carries TRBV7-9 and TRBJ1-3, with D possibly being TRBD1 (5 bases). V lost 6 bases and J lost 2, with 8 bases in between. CDR1 is SEHNR, CDR2 FQNEAQ, per germline (reference sequence). This CDR3 contains 13 residues. Here the CDR3 DNA reads TGTGCCAGCAGGCAGGGAGCTGGAAACACCATATATTTT. Amino acids: CASRQGAGNTIYF.

This chain connects TRBV2 to TRBJ2-7, with D uncertain. V was trimmed by 2 bases and J by 0 bases, leaving 11 bases between them. From germline, CDR1 is SNHLY and CDR2 FYNNEI. The CDR3 has 15 residues. The CDR3 DNA follows: TGTGCCAGCAGTGAATTGCGATTCCCCTCCTACGAGCAGTACTTC. Translated, it gives CASSELRFPSYEQYF.

CDR3 DNA sequence: TGTGCCACGGGGGCCTCCTACGAGCAGTACTTC. This codes for CATGASYEQYF. The chain joins TRBV7-2 to TRBJ2-7, with D tentatively TRBD1 or TRBD2 (6 bases each). The CDR3 extends over 11 amino acids. The V gene lost 10 bases and the J gene lost 0 bases, with 7 bases spanning the gap. From germline, CDR1 is SGHTA and CDR2 FQGNSA.

The chain links TRBV18 to TRBJ1-1, with D unclear. The CDR3 totals 12 residues. Germline CDR1 and CDR2: KGHSH and LQKENI. With 3 bases removed from V and 5 bases from J, the gap between germline ends came to 7 bases. CDR3 protein: CASSPMITEAFF. CDR3 nucleotides: TGTGCCAGCTCACCTATGATTACTGAAGCTTTCTTT.

This rearrangement joins TRBV4-2 to TRBJ2-1, with 9 bases lining up with TRBD2. V shed 0 bases, J shed 0 bases, and the junction held 12 bases outside the gene matches. CDR1 is LGHNA and CDR2 is YNFKEQ in the germline V gene. The CDR3 covers 20 residues. This CDR3 reads CASSQEGGGGALPSYNEQFF. The CDR3 DNA sequence: TGTGCCAGCAGCCAAGAGGGCGGCGGGGGGGCTTTACCCTCCTACAATGAGCAGTTCTTC.

This sequence joins TRBV19 and TRBJ1-2; 8 bases agree with TRBD1. The germline gives CDR1 LNHDA, CDR2 SQIVND (reference sequence). V gave up 7 bases and J gave up 5 bases; unmatched junction bases: 12. There are 15 residues in the CDR3. CDR3 coding DNA: TGTGCCAGTAACCTTCCCGGACAGGGAGAATATGGCTACACCTTC. Protein product: CASNLPGQGEYGYTF.

The V gene is TRBV5-1, the J gene TRBJ2-5; D ambiguous. Germline CDR1 reads SGHRS; CDR2 reads YFSETQ. The CDR3 sequence is 13 residues long. Trimming removed 0 bases at V and 4 bases at J, with 7 bases between. DNA for the CDR3: TGCGCCAGCAGCTTGGAGGGTACAGAGACCCAGTACTTC. It encodes CASSLEGTETQYF.

V usage is TRBV2 and J usage is TRBJ2-1; 8 bases are a match to TRBD2. Trimming removed 3 bases from V and 3 bases from J; junction bases left unmatched: 7. There are 16 residues in the CDR3. Germline CDR1 reads SNHLY; CDR2 reads FYNNEI. CDR3 nucleotide sequence: TGTGCCAGCAGTGAGGACCGGGGGGGACTCTACAATGAGCAGTTCTTC. It translates to CASSEDRGGLYNEQFF. Looking up the rest from reference TRBV2 and TRBJ2-1 gives the full variable domain: EPEVTQTPSHQVTQMGQEVILRCVPISNHLYFYWYRQILGQKVEFLVSFYNNEISEKSEIFDDQFSVERPDGSNFTLKIRSTKLEDSAMYFCASSEDRGGLYNEQFFGPGTRLTVL.

This sequence joins TRBV2 and TRBJ1-2; unclear D gene. The V and J ends lost 8 bases and 6 bases respectively, with 16 bases between them. The CDR3 length is 13 residues. CDR1 SNHLY and CDR2 FYNNEI come from the germline V gene. CDR3 amino acids: CASVVLSGNGYTF. The CDR3 DNA is TGTGCCAGCGTAGTCCTTTCGGGGAATGGCTACACCTTC. Full variable domain (rest looked up from reference TRBV2 and TRBJ1-2): EPEVTQTPSHQVTQMGQEVILRCVPISNHLYFYWYRQILGQKVEFLVSFYNNEISEKSEIFDDQFSVERPDGSNFTLKIRSTKLEDSAMYFCASVVLSGNGYTFGSGTRLTVV.

In its sample, this clone was seen once. The chain joins TRBV4-3 to TRBJ1-2, with a weak D call TRBD1 (5 bases). Germline V gene lookup returns CDR1 LGHNA and CDR2 YSLEER. CDR3 length: 16 amino acids. V was trimmed by 6 bases and J by 0 bases, leaving 17 bases between them. CDR3 in DNA: TGCGCCAGCAGAGACCAAGTGGGGCAGCCTAACTATGGCTACACCTTC. Translation gives CASRDQVGQPNYGYTF.

This clone was counted a single time. This chain connects TRBV7-2 to TRBJ1-1; D unclear. V lost 5 bases to trimming and J lost 1 base, with 14 bases between them. Germline loops: CDR1 SGHTA, CDR2 FQGNSA. This CDR3 comprises 15 residues. This chain's CDR3 is CASSQQTTGNTEAFF. The CDR3 nucleotides read TGTGCCAGCAGCCAACAAACAACCGGGAACACTGAAGCTTTCTTT.

CDR3 amino acids: CASSWDRGSTEAFF. For the CDR3, the DNA is TGTGCCAGCAGCTGGGACAGGGGTTCTACTGAAGCTTTCTTT. The chain recombines TRBV5-4 with TRBJ1-1; TRBD1 aligns across 10 bases. Unmatched junction bases numbered 4, after V lost 3 bases and J lost 5 bases. Germline-derived CDR1 and CDR2 are SGHNT and YYREEE (reference sequence). CDR3 length equals 14 residues.

A word on this clone: This sample also contains other DNA sequences that code for the same CDR3. This chain uses TRBV4-3 with TRBJ1-1; D is perhaps TRBD1 (5 bases). The V and J ends lost 0 bases and 4 bases respectively, with 12 bases between them. This CDR3 region has 15 residues. CDR1 and CDR2 (germline): LGHNA, YSLEER. In nucleotides, the CDR3 is TGCGCCAGCAGCCAAGATTGGGGCGTGAGCACTGAAGCTTTCTTT. This codes for CASSQDWGVSTEAFF.

A single count supports this clone. The J gene is TRBJ1-1, the V gene TRBV30, with TRBD1 matching 7 bases. CDR1 and CDR2 (germline): GTSNPN, SVGIG (reference sequence). The CDR3 consists of 12 residues. J gave up 9 bases and V 5 bases, and 9 bases lay outside the gene matches. For the CDR3, the DNA is TGTGCCTGGGAGGGGGAGGGGGCCCAAGCTTTCTTT. This gives the protein CAWEGEGAQAFF.

This chain links TRBV18 with TRBJ2-5, with a tentative D call TRBD1 (6 bases). CDR3 length equals 13 residues. Germline V gene sequence: CDR1 KGHSH, CDR2 LQKENI. V lost 4 bases, J lost 4 bases, and 10 bases lay in between. The CDR3 sequence: CASSRTDLETQYF. The CDR3, as DNA: TGTGCCAGCTCACGGACAGATTTAGAGACCCAGTACTTC.

This sequence joins TRBV5-1 and TRBJ2-5; D unclear. Germline V gene sequence: CDR1 SGHRS, CDR2 YFSETQ. V was cut by 0 bases and J by 7 bases, with 10 bases left in between. The CDR3 is 13 residues long. The CDR3 nucleotides read TGCGCCAGCAGCTTGGTACAGTCGGGGACCCAGTACTTC. Protein: CASSLVQSGTQYF.

V and J are TRBV30 and TRBJ1-2, with no clear D. Germline V gene data show CDR1 as GTSNPN and CDR2 as SVGIG (reference sequence). The CDR3 length is 12 residues. V shed 4 bases and J shed 6 bases, with 12 bases lying between them. For the CDR3, the DNA is TGTGCCTGGAACCAAGAAGCAGATGGCTACACCTTC. Protein product: CAWNQEADGYTF.